The rows below give T cell receptor beta chains drawn from one sample of a study of blood T cell repertoires in COVID-19. Clones were sequenced by immunoSEQ multiplex PCR, and TCRdb holds only the in-frame ones, with some missing. Among approximately 190,000 clones, approximately 90% were seen once, and the ten largest hold 20% to 25%. The sequenced material came from peripheral blood. The receptor source for this set is a man in his fifties or sixties with active or convalescent COVID-19. Each CDR3 is given with its conserved first and last residue. D genes are given only for firm matches. Only some rows state a clone size, as once, few, many or a class for expanded clones.

cdr3_aa: CASSPGGNTEAFF
cdr3_nt: TGTGCCAGCAGCCCCGGGGGGAACACTGAAGCTTTCTTT
v_call: TRBV11-2
clone_size: NA
d_call: NA
j_call: TRBJ1-1

cdr3_aa: CASTYADTQYF
cdr3_nt: TGTGCCAGCACCTATGCAGATACGCAGTATTTT
v_call: TRBV12-3/TRBV12-4
clone_size: NA
d_call: NA
j_call: TRBJ2-3

cdr3_aa: CASSLDSLSRELFF
cdr3_nt: TGTGCCAGCAGCTTGGACTCTCTCTCCCGGGAGCTGTTTTTT
v_call: TRBV5-4
clone_size: NA
d_call: NA
j_call: TRBJ2-2

cdr3_aa: CASSNLGGTGELFF
cdr3_nt: TGTGCCAGCAGCAACCTGGGGGGCACCGGGGAGCTGTTTTTT
v_call: TRBV11-1
clone_size: NA
d_call: NA
j_call: TRBJ2-2

cdr3_aa: CASSEALPSGGASSGEQFF
cdr3_nt: TGTGCCAGCAGTGAAGCGCTTCCTAGCGGGGGGGCAAGTTCTGGTGAGCAGTTCTTC
v_call: TRBV6-1
clone_size: NA
d_call: TRBD2
j_call: TRBJ2-1

cdr3_aa: CAGRRDSQETQYF
cdr3_nt: TGTGCCGGTCGCCGGGACAGCCAAGAGACCCAGTACTTC
v_call: TRBV2
clone_size: NA
d_call: TRBD1
j_call: TRBJ2-5

cdr3_aa: CASSDPLRTGSGTQYF
cdr3_nt: TGCGCCAGCAGTGACCCCCTACGGACAGGCTCAGGGACCCAGTACTTC
v_call: TRBV10-2
clone_size: NA
d_call: TRBD1
j_call: TRBJ2-5

cdr3_aa: CASTQGADQPQHF
cdr3_nt: TGTGCCAGCACCCAGGGGGCGGATCAGCCCCAGCATTTT
v_call: TRBV27
clone_size: NA
d_call: TRBD1
j_call: TRBJ1-5

cdr3_aa: CASRAPLGNQPQHF
cdr3_nt: TGTGCCAGCAGGGCCCCCCTAGGCAATCAGCCCCAGCATTTT
v_call: TRBV2
clone_size: NA
d_call: NA
j_call: TRBJ1-5

cdr3_aa: CASSLGLAGAGETQYF
cdr3_nt: TGTGCCAGCAGCCTGGGGCTAGCGGGGGCGGGAGAGACCCAGTACTTC
v_call: TRBV7-7
clone_size: once
d_call: TRBD2
j_call: TRBJ2-5

cdr3_aa: CASSFRRTEAFF
cdr3_nt: TGTGCCAGTAGTTTCAGGCGCACTGAAGCTTTCTTT
v_call: TRBV19
clone_size: once
d_call: NA
j_call: TRBJ1-1

cdr3_aa: CASSRTGGSSGNTIYF
cdr3_nt: TGTGCCAGCAGCCGAACGGGAGGGAGCTCTGGAAACACCATATATTTT
v_call: TRBV3-1/TRBV3-2
clone_size: NA
d_call: NA
j_call: TRBJ1-3

cdr3_aa: CASSSTGGVYEQYF
cdr3_nt: TGCGCCAGCAGCTCGACAGGGGGAGTGTACGAGCAGTACTTC
v_call: TRBV5-1
clone_size: NA
d_call: TRBD1
j_call: TRBJ2-7

cdr3_aa: CASSPGTGQLGNTIYF
cdr3_nt: TGTGCCAGCAGCCCGGGGACAGGGCAACTTGGAAACACCATATATTTT
v_call: TRBV7-6
clone_size: NA
d_call: TRBD1
j_call: TRBJ1-3

cdr3_aa: CASSRGLAGGTDTQYF
cdr3_nt: TGCGCCAGCAGCCGGGGACTAGCGGGGGGCACAGATACGCAGTATTTT
v_call: TRBV5-1
clone_size: NA
d_call: TRBD2
j_call: TRBJ2-3

cdr3_aa: CASSQDRGTGGSNEQFF
cdr3_nt: TGTGCCAGCAGCCAAGATCGGGGAACAGGGGGTAGTAATGAGCAGTTCTTC
v_call: TRBV3-1/TRBV3-2
clone_size: NA
d_call: TRBD1
j_call: TRBJ2-1

cdr3_aa: CASSQGASQSRTDMQYF
cdr3_nt: TGTGCCAGCAGCCAAGGGGCATCGCAGAGCCGCACAGATATGCAGTATTTT
v_call: TRBV3-1/TRBV3-2
clone_size: NA
d_call: NA
j_call: TRBJ2-3

cdr3_aa: CAWSGSDRGRSDTQYF
cdr3_nt: TGTGCCTGGAGTGGTAGCGACAGGGGGCGGTCAGATACGCAGTATTTT
v_call: TRBV30
clone_size: NA
d_call: TRBD1
j_call: TRBJ2-3

cdr3_aa: CASSYSTGGFGTEAFF
cdr3_nt: TGTGCCAGCAGTTACTCAACAGGGGGCTTTGGCACTGAAGCTTTCTTT
v_call: TRBV6-5
clone_size: NA
d_call: TRBD1
j_call: TRBJ1-1

cdr3_aa: CASSYPGTSQETQYF
cdr3_nt: TGTGCCAGCAGTTATCCCGGGACTAGCCAAGAGACCCAGTACTTC
v_call: TRBV6-6
clone_size: NA
d_call: TRBD2
j_call: TRBJ2-5

cdr3_aa: CASSLEPGQFYEQYF
cdr3_nt: TGCGCCAGCAGCTTGGAGCCGGGACAGTTCTACGAGCAGTACTTC
v_call: TRBV5-1
clone_size: NA
d_call: TRBD1
j_call: TRBJ2-7

cdr3_aa: CASSFVAGARPEETQYF
cdr3_nt: TGCGCCAGCAGCTTTGTAGCGGGGGCTCGTCCAGAGGAGACCCAGTACTTC
v_call: TRBV4-1
clone_size: NA
d_call: TRBD2
j_call: TRBJ2-5

cdr3_aa: CSVVAGNQPQHF
cdr3_nt: TGCAGCGTTGTGGCAGGCAATCAGCCCCAGCATTTT
v_call: TRBV29-1
clone_size: NA
d_call: NA
j_call: TRBJ1-5

cdr3_aa: CSVDRGYNYGYTF
cdr3_nt: TGCAGCGTCGACAGGGGCTATAACTATGGCTACACCTTC
v_call: TRBV29-1
clone_size: NA
d_call: TRBD1
j_call: TRBJ1-2

cdr3_aa: CASSLQGANSRQPQHF
cdr3_nt: TGTGCCAGCAGTCTACAGGGGGCGAATTCACGACAGCCCCAGCATTTT
v_call: TRBV6-6
clone_size: once
d_call: TRBD1
j_call: TRBJ1-5

cdr3_aa: CASSPASGGAYEQYF
cdr3_nt: TGTGCCAGCAGCCCCGCCAGCGGGGGGGCTTACGAGCAGTACTTC
v_call: TRBV7-9
clone_size: NA
d_call: TRBD2
j_call: TRBJ2-7

cdr3_aa: CASSEGAGGVAYNEQFF
cdr3_nt: TGTGCCAGCAGTGAAGGGGCCGGGGGAGTGGCCTACAATGAGCAGTTCTTC
v_call: TRBV6-1
clone_size: NA
d_call: NA
j_call: TRBJ2-1

cdr3_aa: CASSVTGTGDYEQYF
cdr3_nt: TGTGCCAGCAGCGTCACCGGGACAGGGGACTACGAGCAGTACTTC
v_call: TRBV9
clone_size: once
d_call: TRBD1
j_call: TRBJ2-7

cdr3_aa: CASSPLALQGTETQYF
cdr3_nt: TGCGCCAGCAGCCCCTTGGCCCTACAGGGGACGGAGACCCAGTACTTC
v_call: TRBV5-1
clone_size: NA
d_call: TRBD1
j_call: TRBJ2-5

cdr3_aa: CASRLVTTIREETQYF
cdr3_nt: TGTGCAAGTCGCTTAGTTACTACCATACGGGAAGAGACCCAGTACTTC
v_call: TRBV12-2
clone_size: NA
d_call: NA
j_call: TRBJ2-5

cdr3_aa: CASRIVNTEAFF
cdr3_nt: TGTGCCAGCAGGATAGTGAACACTGAAGCTTTCTTT
v_call: TRBV2
clone_size: NA
d_call: NA
j_call: TRBJ1-1

cdr3_aa: CASSSTVDQPQHF
cdr3_nt: TGTGCCAGCAGTAGCACAGTTGATCAGCCCCAGCATTTT
v_call: TRBV6-6
clone_size: NA
d_call: NA
j_call: TRBJ1-5

cdr3_aa: CASSGLAGGQETQYF
cdr3_nt: TGTGCCAGCAGCGGACTAGCGGGGGGCCAAGAGACCCAGTACTTC
v_call: TRBV9
clone_size: NA
d_call: TRBD2
j_call: TRBJ2-5